This T cell receptor (beta chain) was sequenced for a study of post-analysis software for immune sequencing data. Study details: Recorded disease courses covered relapsing-remitting, secondary progressive and progressive-relapsing multiple sclerosis. Some patients had no subtype annotation.

Study-wide results and caveats: Compared against controls, patients with multiple sclerosis displayed significantly lower normalized Chao1 diversity. Analysis by F measure revealed that same-batch samples clustered strongly together. Four or five TRBV segments (TRBV5-6, TRBV5-1 and TRBV20-1 among them) occurred more frequently in patients than in controls.

In regard to this clonotype: As yet, its antigen is unknown.

The germline CDR1 and CDR2 sequences are MNHEY and SMNVEV (reference sequence). V shed 0 bases and J shed 1 base, with 6 bases lying between them. The CDR3 is made up of 14 amino acids. Unique molecular identifiers had been added to the TCR beta cDNA libraries. TCRdb reanalysed the PCR reads using MiXCR and keeps one entry per CDR3 protein. This table has approximately 400,000 distinct CDR3 sequences, around 33% appearing once. The sequenced material came from blood. This chain uses TRBV27 with TRBJ2-5; D is unclear. The receptor was derived from a girl aged 10 to 17 with multiple sclerosis. The CDR3 spells CASSLSRSQETQYF. Here the CDR3 DNA reads TGTGCCAGCAGTTTATCGAGGTCCCAAGAGACCCAGTACTTC.